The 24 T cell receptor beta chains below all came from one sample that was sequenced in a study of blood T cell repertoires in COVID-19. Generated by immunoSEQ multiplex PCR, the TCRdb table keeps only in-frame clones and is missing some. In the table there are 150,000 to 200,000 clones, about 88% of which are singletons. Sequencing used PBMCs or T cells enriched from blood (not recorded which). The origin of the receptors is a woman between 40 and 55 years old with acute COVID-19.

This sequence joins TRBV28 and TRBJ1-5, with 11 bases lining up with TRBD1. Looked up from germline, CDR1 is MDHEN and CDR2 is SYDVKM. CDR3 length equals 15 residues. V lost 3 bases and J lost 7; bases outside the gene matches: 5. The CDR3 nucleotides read TGTGCCAGCAGTTTCGGGACAGGGGGTGAACAGCCCCAGCATTTT. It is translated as CASSFGTGGEQPQHF.

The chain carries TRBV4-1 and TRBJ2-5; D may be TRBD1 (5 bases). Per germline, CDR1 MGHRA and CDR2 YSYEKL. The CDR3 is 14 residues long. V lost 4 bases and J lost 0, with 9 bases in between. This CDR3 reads CASSRKGNQETQYF. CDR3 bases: TGCGCCAGCAGCCGAAAGGGGAACCAAGAGACCCAGTACTTC.

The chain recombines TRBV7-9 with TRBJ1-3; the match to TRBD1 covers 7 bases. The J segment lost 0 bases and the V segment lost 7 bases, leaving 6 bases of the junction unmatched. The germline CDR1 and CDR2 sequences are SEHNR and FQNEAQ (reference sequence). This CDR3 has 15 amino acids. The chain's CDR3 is CASTGDRISGNTIYF. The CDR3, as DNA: TGTGCCAGCACCGGGGACAGAATCTCTGGAAACACCATATATTTT.

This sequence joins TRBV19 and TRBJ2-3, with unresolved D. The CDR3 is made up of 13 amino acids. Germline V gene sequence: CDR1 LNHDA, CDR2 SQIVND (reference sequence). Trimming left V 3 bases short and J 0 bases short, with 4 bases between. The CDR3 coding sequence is TGTGCCAGTAGTATCCCTAGCACAGATACGCAGTATTTT. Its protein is CASSIPSTDTQYF.

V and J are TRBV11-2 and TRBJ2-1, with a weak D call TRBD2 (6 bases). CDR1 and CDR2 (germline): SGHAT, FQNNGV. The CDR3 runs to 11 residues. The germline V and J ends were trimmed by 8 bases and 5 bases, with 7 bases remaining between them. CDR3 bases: TGTGCCAGCGGGAGGAACAATGAGCAGTTCTTC. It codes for CASGRNNEQFF.

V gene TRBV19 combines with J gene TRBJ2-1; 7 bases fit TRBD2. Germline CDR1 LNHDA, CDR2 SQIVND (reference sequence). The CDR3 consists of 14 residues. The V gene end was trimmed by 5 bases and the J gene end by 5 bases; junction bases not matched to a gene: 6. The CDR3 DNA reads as TGTGCCAGTAGTGCCCGACTAGCTAACAATGAGCAGTTCTTC. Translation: CASSARLANNEQFF. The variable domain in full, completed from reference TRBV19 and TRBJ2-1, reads DGGITQSPKYLFRKEGQNVTLSCEQNLNHDAMYWYRQDPGQGLRLIYYSQIVNDFQKGDIAEGYSVSREKKESFPLTVTSAQKNPTAFYLCASSARLANNEQFFGPGTRLTVL.

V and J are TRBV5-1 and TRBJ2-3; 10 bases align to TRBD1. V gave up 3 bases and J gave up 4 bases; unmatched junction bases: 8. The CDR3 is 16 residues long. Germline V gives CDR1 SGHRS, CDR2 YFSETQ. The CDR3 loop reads CASSSRQGARSDTQYF. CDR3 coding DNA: TGCGCCAGCAGCTCCCGACAGGGGGCGCGATCAGATACGCAGTATTTT.

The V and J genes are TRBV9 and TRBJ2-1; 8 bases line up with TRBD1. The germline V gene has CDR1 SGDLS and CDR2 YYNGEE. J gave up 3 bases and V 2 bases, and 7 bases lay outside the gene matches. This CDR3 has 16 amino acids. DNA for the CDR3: TGTGCCAGCAGCGTTGGTGCAGGGGGCTTCTACAATGAGCAGTTCTTC. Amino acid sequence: CASSVGAGGFYNEQFF.

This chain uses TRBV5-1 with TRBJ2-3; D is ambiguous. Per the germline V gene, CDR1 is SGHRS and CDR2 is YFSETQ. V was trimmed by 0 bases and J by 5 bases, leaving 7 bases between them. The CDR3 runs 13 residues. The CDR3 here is CASSLESRDTQYF. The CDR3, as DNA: TGCGCCAGCAGCTTGGAGTCTAGAGATACGCAGTATTTT. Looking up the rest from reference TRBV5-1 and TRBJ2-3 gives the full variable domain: KAGVTQTPRYLIKTRGQQVTLSCSPISGHRSVSWYQQTPGQGLQFLFEYFSETQRNKGNFPGRFSGRQFSNSRSEMNVSTLELGDSALYLCASSLESRDTQYFGPGTRLTVL.

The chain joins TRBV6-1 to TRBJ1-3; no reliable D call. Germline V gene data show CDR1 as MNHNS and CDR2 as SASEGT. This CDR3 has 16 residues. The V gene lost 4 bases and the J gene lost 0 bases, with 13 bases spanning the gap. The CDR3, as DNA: TGTGCCAGCAGTGGAATGGCTGGTATCTCTGGAAACACCATATATTTT. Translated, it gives CASSGMAGISGNTIYF.

CDR3 nucleotide sequence: TGTGCCAGCAGTCCCGACAGCGTAGCCAAAAACATTCAGTACTTC. Its protein is CASSPDSVAKNIQYF. V gene TRBV2 combines with J gene TRBJ2-4, with a possible D match to TRBD1 (5 bases). Germline lookup yields CDR1 SNHLY and CDR2 FYNNEI. Trimming removed 5 bases at V and 0 bases at J, with 11 bases between. CDR3 length: 15 amino acids.

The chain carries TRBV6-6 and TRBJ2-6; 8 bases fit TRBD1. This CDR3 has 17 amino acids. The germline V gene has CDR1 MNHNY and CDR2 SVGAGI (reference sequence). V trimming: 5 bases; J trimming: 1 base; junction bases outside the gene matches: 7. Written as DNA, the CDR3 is TGTGCCAGCAGTCGACAGGGGATTGGTTCTGGGGCCAACGTCCTGACTTTC. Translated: CASSRQGIGSGANVLTF.

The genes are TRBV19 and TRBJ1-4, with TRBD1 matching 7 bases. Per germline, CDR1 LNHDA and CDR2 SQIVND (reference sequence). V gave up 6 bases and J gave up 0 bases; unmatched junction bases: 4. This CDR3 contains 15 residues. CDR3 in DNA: TGTGCCAGTAGCCAAGACAGGGCAACTAATGAAAAACTGTTTTTT. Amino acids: CASSQDRATNEKLFF.

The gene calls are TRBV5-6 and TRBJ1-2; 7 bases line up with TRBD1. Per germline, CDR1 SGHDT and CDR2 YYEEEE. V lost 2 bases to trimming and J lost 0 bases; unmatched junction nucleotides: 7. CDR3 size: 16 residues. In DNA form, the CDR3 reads TGTGCCAGCAGCTTCGGGACAGATCCAGCTAACTATGGCTACACCTTC. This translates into CASSFGTDPANYGYTF.

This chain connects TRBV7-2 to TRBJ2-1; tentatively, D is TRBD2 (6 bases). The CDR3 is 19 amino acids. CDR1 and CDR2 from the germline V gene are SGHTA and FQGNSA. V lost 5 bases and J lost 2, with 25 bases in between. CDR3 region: CASSKGLLPSRWAYNEQFF. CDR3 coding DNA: TGTGCCAGCAGCAAGGGACTCCTACCCTCCCGTTGGGCCTACAATGAGCAGTTCTTC.

The CDR3 sequence is CASSQETSGSETQYF. The DNA for the CDR3 is TGTGCCAGCAGCCAGGAAACTAGCGGGAGCGAGACCCAGTACTTC. This chain links TRBV3-1 (or the pseudogene TRBV3-2) with TRBJ2-5, with 11 bases matching TRBD2. V was clipped by 3 bases and J by 5 bases; unmatched bases: 5. From germline, CDR1 is LGHDT and CDR2 YNNKEL (reference sequence). This CDR3 spans 15 amino acids.

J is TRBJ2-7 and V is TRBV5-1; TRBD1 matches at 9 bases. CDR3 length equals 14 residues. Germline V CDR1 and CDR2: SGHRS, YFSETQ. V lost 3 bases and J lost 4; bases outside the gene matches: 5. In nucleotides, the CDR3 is TGCGCCAGCAGCTCGGGACAGGGAAAGTACGAGCAGTACTTC. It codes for CASSSGQGKYEQYF.

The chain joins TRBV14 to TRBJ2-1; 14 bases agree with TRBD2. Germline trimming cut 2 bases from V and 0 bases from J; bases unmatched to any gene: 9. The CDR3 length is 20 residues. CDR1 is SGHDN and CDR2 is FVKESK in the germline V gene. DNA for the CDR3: TGTGCCAGCAGCCAAAGGACTAGCGGGGGGATTACCCCCTCCTACAATGAGCAGTTCTTC. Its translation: CASSQRTSGGITPSYNEQFF.

The CDR3 here is CASSPRGLLNSYEQYF. DNA for the CDR3: TGTGCCAGCTCACCTCGGGGACTCCTTAACTCCTACGAGCAGTACTTC. The chain is built from TRBV18 and TRBJ2-7; a possible D gene is TRBD2 (6 bases). Germline V gene sequence: CDR1 KGHSH, CDR2 LQKENI. This CDR3 is built from 16 residues. Deletions cut 3 bases from V and 0 bases from J, with 15 bases between.

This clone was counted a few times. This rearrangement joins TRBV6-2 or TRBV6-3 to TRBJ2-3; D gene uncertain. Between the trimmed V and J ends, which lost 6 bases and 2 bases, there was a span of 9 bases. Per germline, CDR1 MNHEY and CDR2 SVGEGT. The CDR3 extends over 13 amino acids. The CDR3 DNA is TGTGCCAGCAGCCACAGTTTCACAGATACGCAGTATTTT. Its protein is CASSHSFTDTQYF.

The CDR3 loop is CASSLAETGDYGYTF. The CDR3 DNA reads TGTGCCAGCAGCTTAGCTGAGACAGGGGATTATGGCTACACCTTC. The rearrangement links TRBV7-6 to TRBJ1-2, with TRBD1 matching over 8 bases. Trimming at V came to 0 bases and at J to 5 bases, leaving 5 bases not matched to a gene. Looked up from germline, CDR1 is SGHVS and CDR2 is FNYEAQ. The CDR3 is made up of 15 amino acids.

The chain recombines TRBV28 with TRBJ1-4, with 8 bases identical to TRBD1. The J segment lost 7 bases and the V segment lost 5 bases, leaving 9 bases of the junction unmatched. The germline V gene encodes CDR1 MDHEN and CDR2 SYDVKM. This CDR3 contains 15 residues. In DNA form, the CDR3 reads TGTGCCAGCAGTCGCCGGCTGGGACAGGCTGAAAAACTGTTTTTT. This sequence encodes CASSRRLGQAEKLFF.

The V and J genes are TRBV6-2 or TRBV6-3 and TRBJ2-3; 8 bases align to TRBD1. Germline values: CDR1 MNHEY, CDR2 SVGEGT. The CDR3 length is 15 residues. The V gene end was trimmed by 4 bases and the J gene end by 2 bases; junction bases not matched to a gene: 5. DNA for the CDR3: TGTGCCAGCAGTTGGCCGGGACAGGACACAGATACGCAGTATTTT. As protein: CASSWPGQDTDTQYF.

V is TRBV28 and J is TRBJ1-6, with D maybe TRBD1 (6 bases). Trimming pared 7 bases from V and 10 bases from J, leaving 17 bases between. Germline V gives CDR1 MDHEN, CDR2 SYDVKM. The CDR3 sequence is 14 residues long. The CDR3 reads CASTRGQLLSPLHF. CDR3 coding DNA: TGTGCCAGCACCCGTGGACAGCTACTGTCACCCCTCCACTTT.